A single sample gave rise to the 32 T cell receptor beta chains below, sequenced in a study of cytomegalovirus exposure and HLA in healthy donors. With 60 Vbeta and 13 Jbeta primers, the PCR was carried out. Assay used: immunoSEQ multiplex PCR; TCRdb lists only in-frame clones, some missing. The sample consists of roughly 200,000 clones, 77% of them appearing once. Sample: PBMCs. These receptors came from a woman under 40 in good health and CMV-seropositive.

V is TRBV7-2 and J is TRBJ2-3; possible D gene TRBD2, 5 bases. V lost 4 bases and J 0 bases, leaving 11 bases between the germline ends. This CDR3 spans 15 amino acids. Germline V CDR1 and CDR2: SGHTA, FQGNSA. CDR3 loop: CASSSTTPSTDTQYF. CDR3 bases: TGTGCCAGCAGCTCGACTACCCCAAGCACAGATACGCAGTATTTT.

The chain has TRBV5-1 and TRBJ2-7; 8 nucleotides line up with TRBD1. Germline values: CDR1 SGHRS, CDR2 YFSETQ. This CDR3 has 14 residues. V shed 4 bases, J shed 3 bases, and the junction held 6 bases outside the gene matches. The CDR3 protein is CASSDTGGNYEQYF. In DNA, the CDR3 is TGCGCCAGCAGCGACACAGGGGGAAACTACGAGCAGTACTTC. The full variable domain, its missing parts supplied by reference TRBV5-1 and TRBJ2-7, is KAGVTQTPRYLIKTRGQQVTLSCSPISGHRSVSWYQQTPGQGLQFLFEYFSETQRNKGNFPGRFSGRQFSNSRSEMNVSTLELGDSALYLCASSDTGGNYEQYFGPGTRLTVT.

This clone was counted between two and nine times. The rearrangement uses TRBV6-6 and TRBJ2-5, with D tentatively TRBD2 (7 bases). Trimming took 6 bases from V and 2 from J, leaving 10 bases between them. Germline assignment: CDR1 MNHNY and CDR2 SVGAGI (reference sequence). This CDR3 is 13 amino acids long. This chain's CDR3 is CASREGGQETQYF. The DNA for the CDR3 is TGTGCCAGCAGAGAGGGGGGGCAAGAGACCCAGTACTTC.

This clone has just a few counts. J is TRBJ1-2 and V is TRBV18; 7 nucleotides line up with TRBD1. V dropped 6 bases and J dropped 6; count of bases not matched to a gene: 7. The CDR3 loop spans 13 amino acids. The germline V gene encodes CDR1 KGHSH and CDR2 LQKENI. The CDR3 region is CASSPGTDDGYTF. Here the CDR3 DNA reads TGTGCCAGCTCTCCCGGGACAGATGATGGCTACACCTTC.

The V and J genes are TRBV18 and TRBJ1-2; 8 bases line up with TRBD1. After removal of 4 bases from V and 7 bases from J, the junction contained 14 bases not matched to a gene. This CDR3 has 16 residues. Germline lookup yields CDR1 KGHSH and CDR2 LQKENI. The CDR3 DNA is TGTGCCAGCTCACTTCTCCCGGACAGGGTTGCAGGTGGCTACACCTTC. Its protein product is CASSLLPDRVAGGYTF.

The chain recombines TRBV6-1 with TRBJ1-1, with D perhaps TRBD1 (6 bases). The CDR3 runs 13 residues. V dropped 8 bases and J dropped 3 bases, with 13 bases sitting between them. In germline, CDR1 is MNHNS, CDR2 SASEGT. CDR3 region: CASFRAGDTEAFF. Written as DNA, the CDR3 is TGTGCCAGCTTTCGGGCAGGGGACACTGAAGCTTTCTTT.

The chain combines TRBV19 with TRBJ1-1; possible D gene TRBD1, 6 bases. V was cut by 0 bases and J by 13 bases, with 15 bases left in between. This CDR3 has 13 amino acids. Germline lookup yields CDR1 LNHDA and CDR2 SQIVND (reference sequence). The CDR3 DNA is TGTGCCAGTAGTATAGATCGGGACAAGTCGGTTTTCTTT. Protein: CASSIDRDKSVFF. Filled out from reference TRBV19 and TRBJ1-1, the complete variable domain reads DGGITQSPKYLFRKEGQNVTLSCEQNLNHDAMYWYRQDPGQGLRLIYYSQIVNDFQKGDIAEGYSVSREKKESFPLTVTSAQKNPTAFYLCASSIDRDKSVFFGQGTRLTVV.

The rearrangement joins TRBV25-1 to TRBJ1-5, with D tentatively TRBD1 (6 bases). V was clipped by 3 bases and J by 3 bases, with 15 bases between them. The germline V gene encodes CDR1 MGHDK and CDR2 SYGVNS. The CDR3 sequence is 16 residues long. The CDR3, as DNA: TGTGCCAGCAGTGACCTTGGGACAAATTCCAATCAGCCCCAGCATTTT. It translates to CASSDLGTNSNQPQHF.

This clone was detected only once. This chain joins TRBV6-4 and TRBJ2-2, with a possible D match to TRBD1 (5 bases). V lost 0 bases, J lost 5 bases, and 10 bases lay in between. The CDR3 spans 15 residues. Germline assignment: CDR1 MRHNA and CDR2 SNTAGT. The CDR3 here is CASSDSSRGTGELFF. The DNA for the CDR3 is TGTGCCAGCAGTGACTCGAGTAGGGGAACCGGGGAGCTGTTTTTT.

This clone was picked up a small number of times. The genes are TRBV5-1 and TRBJ2-7; 9 bases line up with TRBD1. J lost 4 bases, V lost 5 bases, and 7 bases had no gene match. This CDR3 is built from 14 residues. The germline CDR1 and CDR2 sequences are SGHRS and YFSETQ. For the CDR3, the DNA is TGCGCCAGCAGGCCGGGGACAGGGAGGTACGAGCAGTACTTC. Its translation is CASRPGTGRYEQYF.

The chain uses TRBV5-1 and TRBJ1-1; D gene unclear. CDR3 length equals 15 residues. From germline, CDR1 is SGHRS and CDR2 YFSETQ. Trimming pared 4 bases from V and 0 bases from J, leaving 13 bases between. Here the CDR3 DNA reads TGCGCCAGCAGCCCGGGAGGCAGCATGAACACTGAAGCTTTCTTT. Residues: CASSPGGSMNTEAFF.

The rearrangement links TRBV5-1 to TRBJ2-7; 10 bases fit TRBD1. V was pared by 5 bases and J by 5 bases, with 7 bases of the junction left unmatched. CDR3 size: 14 residues. Looked up from germline, CDR1 is SGHRS and CDR2 is YFSETQ. The CDR3 sequence: CASREGTGAHEQYF. The CDR3 DNA follows: TGCGCCAGCAGAGAGGGGACAGGGGCCCACGAGCAGTACTTC.

This clone was observed a handful of times. The V gene is TRBV6-1, the J gene TRBJ1-1; 7 nucleotides align to TRBD1. With 8 bases clipped from V and 6 bases from J, the junction kept 9 bases outside the gene matches. The CDR3 is 13 amino acids. CDR1 is MNHNS and CDR2 is SASEGT in the germline V gene. The CDR3 DNA reads TGTGCCAGCGTCAGGGGGGAGGTAGCTGAAGCTTTCTTT. Its translation: CASVRGEVAEAFF.

This rearrangement joins TRBV18 to TRBJ2-1; the match to TRBD2 covers 9 bases. The CDR3 is 15 residues long. Trimming took 5 bases from V and 4 from J; bases not matched to a gene: 6. Germline lookup yields CDR1 KGHSH and CDR2 LQKENI. The CDR3 DNA is TGTGCCAGCTCAAAGGGACTAGCAGATTACAATGAGCAGTTCTTC. This encodes CASSKGLADYNEQFF. Looking up the rest from reference TRBV18 and TRBJ2-1 gives the full variable domain: NAGVMQNPRHLVRRRGQEARLRCSPMKGHSHVYWYRQLPEEGLKFMVYLQKENIIDESGMPKERFSAEFPKEGPSILRIQQVVRGDSAAYFCASSKGLADYNEQFFGPGTRLTVL.

The CDR3 sequence is CASSFFGRRTGELFF. The CDR3 DNA reads TGTGCCAGCAGTTTCTTCGGTAGGAGGACCGGGGAGCTGTTTTTT. The chain carries TRBV27 and TRBJ2-2, with D perhaps matching TRBD2 (5 bases). The CDR3 covers 15 residues. V lost 3 bases to trimming and J lost 5 bases, with 13 bases between them. Germline CDR1 and CDR2: MNHEY and SMNVEV (reference sequence).

This clone was recorded only once. J is TRBJ2-2 and V is TRBV6-5; TRBD2 is a possible D gene (5 bases). V lost 6 bases and J 0 bases, leaving 11 bases between the germline ends. This CDR3 comprises 15 residues. Germline V gene data show CDR1 as MNHEY and CDR2 as SVGAGI. CDR3 sequence reads: CASRREYANTGELFF. Here the CDR3 DNA reads TGTGCCAGCAGGAGGGAGTACGCGAACACCGGGGAGCTGTTTTTT.

The J gene is TRBJ1-1, the V gene TRBV10-2; 7 bases line up with TRBD1. With V trimmed by 3 bases and J by 0 bases, 4 bases remained unmatched. The CDR3 consists of 15 residues. Germline values: CDR1 WSHSY, CDR2 SAAADI. For the CDR3, the DNA is TGCGCCAGCAGTGAACAGGGGAAAATGAACACTGAAGCTTTCTTT. This sequence encodes CASSEQGKMNTEAFF.

This clone was counted between two and nine times. The rearrangement joins TRBV5-4 to TRBJ2-5, with 7 bases aligning to TRBD1. J gave up 4 bases and V 5 bases, and 8 bases lay outside the gene matches. The germline V gene encodes CDR1 SGHNT and CDR2 YYREEE (reference sequence). This CDR3 region has 14 residues. Here the CDR3 DNA reads TGTGCCAGCAGTCCTCAGGGGGTCCCAGAGACCCAGTACTTC. Its translation: CASSPQGVPETQYF.

This chain links TRBV19 with TRBJ1-4; D is perhaps TRBD1 (5 bases). Trimming cost V 0 bases and J 3 bases, with 14 bases left between them. The CDR3 runs to 17 residues. Per germline, CDR1 LNHDA and CDR2 SQIVND (reference sequence). The CDR3 region is CASSIEEEGIANEKLFF. The DNA of the CDR3 is TGTGCCAGTAGTATAGAGGAGGAGGGGATAGCTAATGAAAAACTGTTTTTT.

The CDR3: CASNGVGGQGGIYNSPLHF. DNA of the CDR3: TGTGCCAGTAATGGGGTCGGAGGACAGGGTGGCATCTATAATTCACCCCTCCACTTT. The chain has TRBV19 and TRBJ1-6; 8 bases match TRBD1. CDR3 length equals 19 residues. In germline, CDR1 is LNHDA, CDR2 SQIVND (reference sequence). J gave up 3 bases and V 7 bases, and 17 bases lay outside the gene matches.

V gene TRBV5-1 combines with J gene TRBJ1-4; TRBD1 matches at 7 bases. J gave up 0 bases and V 5 bases, and 13 bases lay outside the gene matches. The CDR3 is 18 residues long. The germline gives CDR1 SGHRS, CDR2 YFSETQ. CDR3 sequence reads: CASRLIPGGSATNEKLFF. CDR3 nucleotides: TGCGCCAGCAGGTTAATCCCAGGGGGTTCTGCAACTAATGAAAAACTGTTTTTT.

The table lists this clone with a count of one. The V and J genes are TRBV30 and TRBJ2-3; D not certain. V was pared by 3 bases and J by 0 bases, with 10 bases between. The CDR3 contains 14 residues. Germline V gene data show CDR1 as GTSNPN and CDR2 as SVGIG (reference sequence). CDR3 in amino acids: CAWRALPSTDTQYF. The CDR3 bases are TGTGCCTGGAGAGCCCTACCAAGCACAGATACGCAGTATTTT.

The V gene is TRBV7-9, the J gene TRBJ2-1; D not resolved. The germline V and J ends were trimmed by 1 base and 6 bases, with 7 bases remaining between them. This CDR3 comprises 13 residues. Germline V gene data show CDR1 as SEHNR and CDR2 as FQNEAQ (reference sequence). CDR3 loop: CASSLDASNEQFF. CDR3 DNA: TGTGCCAGCAGCTTAGACGCTAGCAATGAGCAGTTCTTC.

This clone was found once. This chain uses TRBV15 with TRBJ1-2; D possibly corresponds to TRBD1 (6 bases). CDR3 size: 13 residues. Trimming shortened V by 3 bases and J by 1 base, and 6 bases separated the two germline ends. Germline CDR1 LNHNV, CDR2 YYDKDF (reference sequence). The CDR3 reads CATSRDSNYGYTF. CDR3 DNA sequence: TGTGCCACCAGCAGGGACAGTAACTATGGCTACACCTTC.

This rearrangement joins TRBV5-8 to TRBJ2-5; 7 bases map to TRBD1. The CDR3 has 13 residues. Germline assignment: CDR1 SGHTS and CDR2 YDEGEE. CDR3 DNA: TGTGGCGGCCCACAGGGGTTGGGAGAGACCCAGTACTTC. Encoded protein: CGGPQGLGETQYF.

V usage is TRBV5-1 and J usage is TRBJ2-5, with D unresolved. The CDR3 sequence is 12 residues long. Germline lookup yields CDR1 SGHRS and CDR2 YFSETQ. The germline V and J ends were trimmed by 7 bases and 1 base, with 8 bases remaining between them. The CDR3 protein is CASGSSQETQYF. The CDR3 DNA is TGCGCCAGCGGCTCCAGCCAAGAGACCCAGTACTTC.

The chain employs TRBV7-9 and TRBJ1-1; 8 positions agree with TRBD1. V was clipped by 0 bases and J by 3 bases; unmatched bases: 6. This CDR3 region has 16 residues. Germline CDR1 is SEHNR and CDR2 is FQNEAQ (reference sequence). The CDR3 protein is CASSLALETGDTEAFF. The CDR3 nucleotides are TGTGCCAGCAGCTTAGCGCTCGAGACAGGGGACACTGAAGCTTTCTTT.

This clone was observed a few times. V and J are TRBV29-1 and TRBJ1-1; D ambiguous. Deletions cut 4 bases from V and 0 bases from J, with 9 bases between. Germline CDR1 SQVTM, CDR2 ANQGSEA. The CDR3 covers 13 residues. Here the CDR3 reads CSVGLTVNTEAFF. CDR3 DNA sequence: TGCAGCGTTGGGTTAACAGTGAACACTGAAGCTTTCTTT.

This clone was picked up a small number of times. The rearrangement uses TRBV7-3 and TRBJ2-3, with 10 positions matching TRBD1. CDR1 and CDR2 (germline): SGHTA, FQGTGA. The CDR3 totals 17 residues. V gave up 5 bases and J gave up 6 bases; unmatched junction bases: 14. Here the CDR3 DNA reads TGTGCCAGCAGCCGACGAACGGGGACAGGGGCCGGTGATACGCAGTATTTT. It is translated as CASSRRTGTGAGDTQYF.

The chain uses TRBV4-2 and TRBJ1-1, with a tentative D call TRBD1 (6 bases). The V and J ends lost 8 bases and 5 bases respectively, with 18 bases between them. Germline V gives CDR1 LGHNA, CDR2 YNFKEQ. The CDR3 consists of 14 residues. This CDR3 reads CASDGTGLGTEAFF. CDR3 DNA: TGTGCCAGCGACGGAACAGGGTTGGGGACTGAAGCTTTCTTT.

The genes are TRBV5-1 and TRBJ2-1; 8 bases are a match to TRBD1. The CDR3 length is 17 residues. Germline V CDR1 and CDR2: SGHRS, YFSETQ. V lost 4 bases, J lost 0 bases, and 9 bases stayed unmatched. CDR3 residues: CASSGSRQGISYNEQFF. The CDR3 DNA reads as TGCGCCAGCAGCGGGAGTCGACAGGGGATCTCCTACAATGAGCAGTTCTTC. Looking up the rest from reference TRBV5-1 and TRBJ2-1 gives the full variable domain: KAGVTQTPRYLIKTRGQQVTLSCSPISGHRSVSWYQQTPGQGLQFLFEYFSETQRNKGNFPGRFSGRQFSNSRSEMNVSTLELGDSALYLCASSGSRQGISYNEQFFGPGTRLTVL.

The rearrangement joins TRBV27 to TRBJ1-1, with D possibly matching TRBD1 (6 bases). The CDR3 runs to 15 residues. CDR1 and CDR2 from the germline V gene are MNHEY and SMNVEV (reference sequence). Trimming left V 7 bases short and J 2 bases short, with 17 bases between. The CDR3 spells CASNLTPGVNTEAFF. CDR3 nucleotides: TGTGCCAGCAACCTAACTCCAGGGGTCAACACTGAAGCTTTCTTT.